This T cell receptor beta chain stems from a study of breast tumors, draining lymph nodes, adjacent tissues. Findings and caveats of the study: Luminal-like breast cancer showed significantly greater tumor-nontumor repertoire similarity than basal-like breast cancer did.

The CDR3 spans 17 residues. Germline trimming cut 3 bases from V and 2 bases from J; bases unmatched to any gene: 6. Axillary draining lymph nodes of breast cancer patients supplied the node samples. This clonotype occurred a few times. Its antigen remains unknown. Given a much more abundant clone one base away, this may be a read error. TCRdb redid the calling of the multiplex PCR reads with MiXCR, one entry per CDR3 protein. The profile shows some 170,000 distinct CDR3 sequences, about 34% of them singletons. The sequence was obtained from a female donor with breast cancer. Some clones in this sample may be carry-over from other donors' samples. V and J are TRBV12-3 or TRBV12-4 and TRBJ2-2, with 10 bases fitting TRBD2. Specimen: axillary lymph node tissue. The CDR3 here is CASSFYGLAANTGELFF. CDR3 sequence (DNA): TGTGCCAGCAGTTTCTACGGACTAGCGGCCAACACCGGGGAGCTGTTTTTT.